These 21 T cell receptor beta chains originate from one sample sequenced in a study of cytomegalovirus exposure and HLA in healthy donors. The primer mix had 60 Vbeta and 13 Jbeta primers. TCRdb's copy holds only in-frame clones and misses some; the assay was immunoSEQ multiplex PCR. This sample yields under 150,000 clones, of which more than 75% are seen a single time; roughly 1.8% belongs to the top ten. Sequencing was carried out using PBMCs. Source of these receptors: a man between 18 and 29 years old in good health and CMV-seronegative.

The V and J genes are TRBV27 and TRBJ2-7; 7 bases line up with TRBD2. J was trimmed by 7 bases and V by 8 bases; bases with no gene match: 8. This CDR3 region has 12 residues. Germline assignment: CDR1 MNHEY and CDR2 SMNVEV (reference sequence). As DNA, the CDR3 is TGTGCCAGCGGGTACGGGGGGAAGGAGCAGTACTTC. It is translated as CASGYGGKEQYF.

The DNA of the CDR3 is TGTGCCAGCAGTCCCCGGGAGGCAGGCTCCTACGAGCAGTACTTC. It encodes CASSPREAGSYEQYF. The chain has TRBV6-1 and TRBJ2-7; 7 bases are a match to TRBD2. Germline lookup yields CDR1 MNHNS and CDR2 SASEGT. The trim removed 5 bases at V and 0 bases at J, leaving 7 bases unmatched. The CDR3 runs to 15 residues.

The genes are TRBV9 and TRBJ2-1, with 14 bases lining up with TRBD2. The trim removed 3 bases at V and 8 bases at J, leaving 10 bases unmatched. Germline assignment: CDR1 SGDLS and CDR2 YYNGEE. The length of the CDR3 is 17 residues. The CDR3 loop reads CASSARLAGGLEDEQFF. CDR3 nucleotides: TGTGCCAGCAGCGCCCGACTAGCGGGGGGGCTTGAGGATGAGCAGTTCTTC.

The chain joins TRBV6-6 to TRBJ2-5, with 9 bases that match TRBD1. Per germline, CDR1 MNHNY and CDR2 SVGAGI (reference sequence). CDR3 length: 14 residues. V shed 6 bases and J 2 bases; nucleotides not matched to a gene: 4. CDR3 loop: CASRIGTGQETQYF. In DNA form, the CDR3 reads TGTGCCAGCAGGATTGGGACAGGGCAAGAGACCCAGTACTTC.

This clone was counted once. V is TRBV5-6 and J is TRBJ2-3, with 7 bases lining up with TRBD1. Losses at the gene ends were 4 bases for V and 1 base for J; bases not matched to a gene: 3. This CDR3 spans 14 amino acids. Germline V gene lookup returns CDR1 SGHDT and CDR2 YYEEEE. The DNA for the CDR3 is TGTGCCAGCAGCCAGGGGGACCGCACAGATACGCAGTATTTT. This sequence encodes CASSQGDRTDTQYF.

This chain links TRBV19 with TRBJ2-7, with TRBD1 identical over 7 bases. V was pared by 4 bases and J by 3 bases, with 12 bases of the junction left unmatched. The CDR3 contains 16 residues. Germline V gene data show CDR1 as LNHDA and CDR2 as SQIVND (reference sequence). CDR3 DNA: TGTGCCAGTAGTACCACCGGACAGGTTGAAGTCTACGAGCAGTACTTC. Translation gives CASSTTGQVEVYEQYF.

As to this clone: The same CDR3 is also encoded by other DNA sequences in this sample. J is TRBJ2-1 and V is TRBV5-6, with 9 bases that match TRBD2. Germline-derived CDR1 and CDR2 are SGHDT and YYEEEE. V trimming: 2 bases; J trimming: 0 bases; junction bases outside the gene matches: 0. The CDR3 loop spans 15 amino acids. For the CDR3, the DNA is TGTGCCAGCAGCTTTAGCGGGAGCTCCTACAATGAGCAGTTCTTC. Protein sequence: CASSFSGSSYNEQFF.

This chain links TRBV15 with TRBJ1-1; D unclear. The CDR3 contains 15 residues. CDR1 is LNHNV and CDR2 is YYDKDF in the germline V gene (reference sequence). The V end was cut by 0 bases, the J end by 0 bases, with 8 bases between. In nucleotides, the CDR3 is TGTGCCACCAGCAGAGATGAGGAAATGAACACTGAAGCTTTCTTT. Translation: CATSRDEEMNTEAFF.

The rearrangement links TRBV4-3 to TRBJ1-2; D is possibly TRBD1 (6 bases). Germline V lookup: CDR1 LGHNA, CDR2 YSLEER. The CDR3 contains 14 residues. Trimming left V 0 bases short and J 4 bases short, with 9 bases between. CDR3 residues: CASSQDRTVYGYTF. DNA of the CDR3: TGCGCCAGCAGCCAAGATCGGACAGTCTATGGCTACACCTTC.

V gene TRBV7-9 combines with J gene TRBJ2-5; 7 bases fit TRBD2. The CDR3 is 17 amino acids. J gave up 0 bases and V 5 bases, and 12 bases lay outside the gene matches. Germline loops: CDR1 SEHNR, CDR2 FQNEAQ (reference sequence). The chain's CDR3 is CASSGILRGTYQETQYF. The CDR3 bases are TGTGCCAGCAGCGGGATTTTGCGGGGGACGTACCAAGAGACCCAGTACTTC.

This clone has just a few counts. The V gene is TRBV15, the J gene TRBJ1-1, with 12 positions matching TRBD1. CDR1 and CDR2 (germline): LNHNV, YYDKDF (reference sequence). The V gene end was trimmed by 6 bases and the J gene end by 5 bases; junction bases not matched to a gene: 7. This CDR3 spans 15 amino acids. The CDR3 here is CATSGRDRGRTEAFF. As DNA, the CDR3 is TGTGCCACCAGTGGCCGGGACAGGGGGCGGACTGAAGCTTTCTTT.

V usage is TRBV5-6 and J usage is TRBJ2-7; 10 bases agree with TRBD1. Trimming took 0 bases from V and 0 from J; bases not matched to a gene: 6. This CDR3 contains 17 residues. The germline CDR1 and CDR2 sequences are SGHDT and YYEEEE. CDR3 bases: TGTGCCAGCAGCTTGGAGGCGGGACAGGGGAGCTCCTACGAGCAGTACTTC. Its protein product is CASSLEAGQGSSYEQYF.

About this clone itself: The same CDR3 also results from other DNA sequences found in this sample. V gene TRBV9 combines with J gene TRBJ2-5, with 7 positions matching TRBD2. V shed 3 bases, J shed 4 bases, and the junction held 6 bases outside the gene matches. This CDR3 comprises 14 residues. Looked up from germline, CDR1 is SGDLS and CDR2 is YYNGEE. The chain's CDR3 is CASSEGPGGETQYF. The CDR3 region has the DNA TGTGCCAGCAGCGAGGGGCCGGGAGGAGAGACCCAGTACTTC.

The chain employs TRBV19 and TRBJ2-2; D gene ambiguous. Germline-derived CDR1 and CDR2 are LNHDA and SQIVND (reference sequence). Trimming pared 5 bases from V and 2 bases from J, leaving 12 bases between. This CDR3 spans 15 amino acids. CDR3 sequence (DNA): TGTGCCAGTAGTTACTACCTACTTAACACCGGGGAGCTGTTTTTT. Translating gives CASSYYLLNTGELFF.

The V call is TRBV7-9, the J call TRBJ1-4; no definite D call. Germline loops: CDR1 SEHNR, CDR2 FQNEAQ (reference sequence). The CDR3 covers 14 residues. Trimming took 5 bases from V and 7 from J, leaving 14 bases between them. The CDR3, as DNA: TGTGCCAGCAGCCTCTCCGGGAAGAGTGAAAAACTGTTTTTT. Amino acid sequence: CASSLSGKSEKLFF.

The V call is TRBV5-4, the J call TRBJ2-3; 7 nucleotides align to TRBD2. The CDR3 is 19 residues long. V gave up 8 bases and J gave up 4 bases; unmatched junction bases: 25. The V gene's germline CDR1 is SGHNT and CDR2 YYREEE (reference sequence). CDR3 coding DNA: TGTGCCAGTAGCCCTCCTTGGGGTAGCGGGCCCCTTCCCCCAGATACGCAGTATTTT. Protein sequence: CASSPPWGSGPLPPDTQYF.

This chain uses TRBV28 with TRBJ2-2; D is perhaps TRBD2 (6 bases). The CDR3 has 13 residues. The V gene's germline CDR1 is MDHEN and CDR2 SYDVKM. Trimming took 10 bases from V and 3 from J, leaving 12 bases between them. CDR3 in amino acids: CATFSGDTGELFF. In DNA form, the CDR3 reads TGTGCCACCTTTTCGGGGGACACCGGGGAGCTGTTTTTT.

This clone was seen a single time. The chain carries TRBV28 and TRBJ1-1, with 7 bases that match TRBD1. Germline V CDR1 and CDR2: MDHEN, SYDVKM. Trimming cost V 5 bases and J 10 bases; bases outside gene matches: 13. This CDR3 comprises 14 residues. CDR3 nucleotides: TGTGCCAGCAGTCCCCACAGGGGCGGAAGTAGAGCTTTCTTT. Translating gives CASSPHRGGSRAFF.

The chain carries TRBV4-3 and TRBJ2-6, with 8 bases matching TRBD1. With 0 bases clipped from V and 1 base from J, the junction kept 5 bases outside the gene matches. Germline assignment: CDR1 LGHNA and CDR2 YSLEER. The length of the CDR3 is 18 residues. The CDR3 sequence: CASSQDPGGISGANVLTF. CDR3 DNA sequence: TGCGCCAGCAGCCAAGATCCAGGGGGCATTTCTGGGGCCAACGTCCTGACTTTC.

In DNA form, the CDR3 reads TGTGCCAGCAGTTCACCCCGGCAGGGGGCGCCGGAAAAACTGTTTTTT. Translating gives CASSSPRQGAPEKLFF. V and J are TRBV28 and TRBJ1-4; 8 nucleotides match TRBD1. The CDR3 loop spans 16 amino acids. V trimming: 4 bases; J trimming: 8 bases; junction bases outside the gene matches: 12. CDR1 is MDHEN, CDR2 SYDVKM, per germline.

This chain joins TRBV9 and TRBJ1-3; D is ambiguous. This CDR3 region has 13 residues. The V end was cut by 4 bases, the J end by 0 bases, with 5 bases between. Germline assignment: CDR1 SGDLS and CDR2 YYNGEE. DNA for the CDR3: TGTGCCAGCAGCTCCCGCTCTGGAAACACCATATATTTT. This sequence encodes CASSSRSGNTIYF.